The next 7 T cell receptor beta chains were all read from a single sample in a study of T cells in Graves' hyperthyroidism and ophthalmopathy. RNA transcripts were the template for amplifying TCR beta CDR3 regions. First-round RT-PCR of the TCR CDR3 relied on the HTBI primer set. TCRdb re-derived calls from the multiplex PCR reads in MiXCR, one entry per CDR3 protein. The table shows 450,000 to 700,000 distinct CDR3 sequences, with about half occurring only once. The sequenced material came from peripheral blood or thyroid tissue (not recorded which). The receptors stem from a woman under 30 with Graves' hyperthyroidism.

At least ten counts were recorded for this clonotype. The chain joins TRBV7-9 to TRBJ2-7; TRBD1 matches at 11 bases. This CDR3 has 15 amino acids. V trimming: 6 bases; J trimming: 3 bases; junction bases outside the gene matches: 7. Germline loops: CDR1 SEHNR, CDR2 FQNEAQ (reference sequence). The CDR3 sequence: CASSGGDRGSYEQYF. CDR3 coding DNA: TGTGCCAGCAGTGGAGGGGACAGGGGGAGCTACGAGCAGTACTTC.

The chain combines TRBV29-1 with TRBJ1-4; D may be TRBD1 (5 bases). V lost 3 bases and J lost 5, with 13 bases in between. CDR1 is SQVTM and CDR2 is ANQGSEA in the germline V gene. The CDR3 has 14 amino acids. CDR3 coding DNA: TGCAGCGTTGATTTGGCAGGGATCAATGAAAAACTGTTTTTT. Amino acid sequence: CSVDLAGINEKLFF.

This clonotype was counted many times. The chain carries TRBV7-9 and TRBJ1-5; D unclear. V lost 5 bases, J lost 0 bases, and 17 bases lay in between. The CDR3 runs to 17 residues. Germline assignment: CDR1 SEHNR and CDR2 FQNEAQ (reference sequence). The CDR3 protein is CASSLACDIDSNQPQHF. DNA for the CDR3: TGTGCCAGCAGCCTCGCCTGTGACATCGATAGCAATCAGCCCCAGCATTTT.

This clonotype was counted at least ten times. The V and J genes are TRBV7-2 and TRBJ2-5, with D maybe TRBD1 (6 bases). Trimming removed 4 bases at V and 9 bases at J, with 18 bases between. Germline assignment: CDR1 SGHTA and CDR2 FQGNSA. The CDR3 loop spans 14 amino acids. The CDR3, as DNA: TGTGCCAGCAGCTCAGGGGTCCAACTAGGTTCCCAGTACTTC. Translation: CASSSGVQLGSQYF.

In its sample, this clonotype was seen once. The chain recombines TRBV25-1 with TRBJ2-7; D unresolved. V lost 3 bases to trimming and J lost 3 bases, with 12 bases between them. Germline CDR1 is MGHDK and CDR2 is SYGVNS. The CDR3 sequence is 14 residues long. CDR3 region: CASSDRDGLYEQYF. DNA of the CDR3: TGTGCCAGCAGTGACCGTGACGGGCTCTACGAGCAGTACTTC.

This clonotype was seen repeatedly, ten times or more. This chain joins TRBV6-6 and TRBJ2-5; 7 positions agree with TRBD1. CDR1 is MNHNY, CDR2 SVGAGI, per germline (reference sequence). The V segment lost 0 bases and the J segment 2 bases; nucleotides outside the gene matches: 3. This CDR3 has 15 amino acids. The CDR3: CASSYSTGQQETQYF. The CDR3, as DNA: TGTGCCAGCAGTTACTCGACAGGGCAACAAGAGACCCAGTACTTC.

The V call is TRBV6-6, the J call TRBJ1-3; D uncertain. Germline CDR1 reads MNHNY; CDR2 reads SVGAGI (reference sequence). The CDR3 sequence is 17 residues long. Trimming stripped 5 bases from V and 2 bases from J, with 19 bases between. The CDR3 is CASSTSEWGFAGNTIYF. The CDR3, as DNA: TGTGCCAGCAGTACTTCTGAGTGGGGATTTGCTGGAAACACCATATATTTT.